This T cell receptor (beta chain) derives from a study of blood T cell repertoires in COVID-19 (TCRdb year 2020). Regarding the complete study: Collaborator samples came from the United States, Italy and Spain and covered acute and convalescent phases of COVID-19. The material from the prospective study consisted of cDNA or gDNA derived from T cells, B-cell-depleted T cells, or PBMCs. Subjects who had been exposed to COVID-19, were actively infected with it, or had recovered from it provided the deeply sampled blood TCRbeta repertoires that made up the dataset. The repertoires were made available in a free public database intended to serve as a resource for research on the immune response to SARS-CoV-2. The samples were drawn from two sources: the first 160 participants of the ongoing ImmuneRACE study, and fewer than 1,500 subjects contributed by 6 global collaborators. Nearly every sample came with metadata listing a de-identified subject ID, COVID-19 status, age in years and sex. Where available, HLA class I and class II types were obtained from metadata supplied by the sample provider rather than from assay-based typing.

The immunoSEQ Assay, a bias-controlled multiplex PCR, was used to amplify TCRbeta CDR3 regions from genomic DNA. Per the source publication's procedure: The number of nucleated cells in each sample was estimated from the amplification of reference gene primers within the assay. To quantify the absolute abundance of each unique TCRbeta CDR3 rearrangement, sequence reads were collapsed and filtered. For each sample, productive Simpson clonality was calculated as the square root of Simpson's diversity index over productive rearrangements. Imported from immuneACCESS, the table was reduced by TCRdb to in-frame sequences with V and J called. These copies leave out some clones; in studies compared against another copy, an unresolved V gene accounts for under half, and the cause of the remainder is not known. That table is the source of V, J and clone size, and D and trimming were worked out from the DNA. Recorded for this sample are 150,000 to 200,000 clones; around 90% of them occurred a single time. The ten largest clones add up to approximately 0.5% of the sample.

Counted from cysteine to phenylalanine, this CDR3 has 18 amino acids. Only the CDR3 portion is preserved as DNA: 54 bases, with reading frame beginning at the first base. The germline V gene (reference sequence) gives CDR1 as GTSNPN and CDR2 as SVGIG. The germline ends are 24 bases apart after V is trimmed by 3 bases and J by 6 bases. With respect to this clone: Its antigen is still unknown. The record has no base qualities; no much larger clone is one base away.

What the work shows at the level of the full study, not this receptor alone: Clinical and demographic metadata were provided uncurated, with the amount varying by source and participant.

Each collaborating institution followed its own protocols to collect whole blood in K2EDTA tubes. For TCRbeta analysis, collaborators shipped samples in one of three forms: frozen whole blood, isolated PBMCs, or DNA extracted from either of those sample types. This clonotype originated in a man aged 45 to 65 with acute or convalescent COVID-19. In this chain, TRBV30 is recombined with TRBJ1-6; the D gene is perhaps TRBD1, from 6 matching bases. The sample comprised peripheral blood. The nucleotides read TGTGCCTGGAGGATTACCACAGGGTCGCTCAAAGGTAATTCACCCCTCCACTTT. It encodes CAWRITTGSLKGNSPLHF.